Below, 20 T cell receptor beta chains from the same sample are listed, as sequenced in a study of T cell changes during pregnancy in multiple sclerosis. Generated by immunoSEQ multiplex PCR, the TCRdb table keeps only in-frame clones and is missing some. The table includes around 24,000 clones, approximately 86% detected once. The sequencing here drew on CD4+ T cells from peripheral blood mononuclear cells, taken in the second trimester of pregnancy. Every receptor here comes from a female donor in good health, enrolled as a control in a pregnancy study.

This rearrangement joins TRBV9 to TRBJ1-4; D gene ambiguous. CDR3 size: 16 residues. Germline V CDR1 and CDR2: SGDLS, YYNGEE. V was clipped by 3 bases and J by 0 bases, with 12 bases between them. The CDR3 is CASSATYAATNEKLFF. DNA of the CDR3: TGTGCCAGCAGCGCCACTTACGCGGCAACTAATGAAAAACTGTTTTTT.

The chain joins TRBV28 to TRBJ1-5; tentatively, D is TRBD1 (6 bases). V was pared by 5 bases and J by 6 bases, with 8 bases between. Germline V CDR1 and CDR2: MDHEN, SYDVKM. The CDR3 contains 12 residues. CDR3 sequence: CASSTGSQPQHF. As DNA, the CDR3 is TGTGCCAGCAGTACAGGGAGTCAGCCCCAGCATTTT.

J is TRBJ1-6 and V is TRBV5-1, with 8 bases lining up with TRBD1. CDR1 and CDR2 from the germline V gene are SGHRS and YFSETQ. The CDR3 length is 15 residues. The trim removed 4 bases at V and 10 bases at J, leaving 10 bases unmatched. CDR3 nucleotide sequence: TGCGCCAGCAGCACACAAACAGGGGGTAGCTCACCCCTCCACTTT. Its translation is CASSTQTGGSSPLHF.

V is TRBV2 and J is TRBJ2-7; D might be TRBD1 (7 bases). Germline CDR1 reads SNHLY; CDR2 reads FYNNEI. Trimming shortened V by 1 base and J by 6 bases, and 16 bases separated the two germline ends. This CDR3 has 15 amino acids. CDR3 nucleotide sequence: TGTGCCAGCAGTGAAGTGCGGGGCAGGGGGAGCGAGCAGTACTTC. Translation gives CASSEVRGRGSEQYF.

The chain links TRBV5-1 to TRBJ1-6; 7 nucleotides agree with TRBD1. Trimming took 3 bases from V and 3 from J; bases not matched to a gene: 3. Germline V CDR1 and CDR2: SGHRS, YFSETQ. The CDR3 is 15 residues long. The chain's CDR3 is CASSSRQGYNSPLHF. Written as DNA, the CDR3 is TGCGCCAGCAGCTCACGACAGGGCTATAATTCACCCCTCCACTTT.

The chain links TRBV11-3 to TRBJ2-7; the D gene is possibly TRBD1 (5 bases). The CDR3 contains 15 residues. Trimming shortened V by 0 bases and J by 2 bases, and 11 bases separated the two germline ends. Looked up from germline, CDR1 is SGHNT and CDR2 is YENEEA. This chain's CDR3 is CASSLEVSRAYEQYF. Here the CDR3 DNA reads TGTGCCAGCAGCTTAGAGGTAAGCAGGGCCTACGAGCAGTACTTC.

The CDR3 DNA reads as TGTGCCAGCAGTACAGGGGGTCACAATGAGCAGTTCTTC. This gives the protein CASSTGGHNEQFF. The chain recombines TRBV7-8 with TRBJ2-1; 8 bases line up with TRBD1. V lost 6 bases to trimming and J lost 5 bases; unmatched junction nucleotides: 3. The CDR3 has 13 amino acids. Per the germline V gene, CDR1 is SGHVS and CDR2 is FQNEAQ.

The chain is built from TRBV11-2 and TRBJ1-4, with unresolved D. The CDR3 covers 16 residues. CDR1 is SGHAT and CDR2 is FQNNGV in the germline V gene. V was trimmed by 5 bases and J by 4 bases, leaving 17 bases between them. This CDR3 reads CASSPEGRLYNEKLFF. CDR3 DNA sequence: TGTGCCAGCAGCCCCGAGGGCAGGCTTTATAATGAAAAACTGTTTTTT.

The CDR3 loop is CASSLGSGTDNEQYF. CDR3 nucleotide sequence: TGTGCCAGCAGCTTAGGGTCCGGGACAGACAACGAGCAGTACTTC. The chain is built from TRBV11-3 and TRBJ2-7, with 7 bases aligning to TRBD1. V lost 1 base to trimming and J lost 5 bases; unmatched junction nucleotides: 8. Germline V gene lookup returns CDR1 SGHNT and CDR2 YENEEA. CDR3 size: 15 residues.

This chain connects TRBV14 to TRBJ2-7, with 9 bases fitting TRBD1. V was pared by 4 bases and J by 5 bases, with 9 bases of the junction left unmatched. The CDR3 totals 15 residues. Germline V gene lookup returns CDR1 SGHDN and CDR2 FVKESK. The CDR3 sequence is CASSRDGTGYDEQYF. The CDR3 DNA is TGTGCCAGCAGCCGCGACGGGACAGGGTATGACGAGCAGTACTTC.

This clone has only a few counts. The chain is built from TRBV6-1 and TRBJ1-1; D unresolved. Germline CDR1 MNHNS, CDR2 SASEGT. Trimming removed 11 bases from V and 1 base from J, with 14 bases in between. The CDR3 spans 13 residues. In DNA form, the CDR3 reads TGTGCCGGAAAAAGACGGGAGAACACTGAAGCTTTCTTT. Translating it yields CAGKRRENTEAFF.

This clone has a handful of counts. The J gene is TRBJ1-5, the V gene TRBV19, with D hard to call. The CDR3 runs 11 residues. Germline lookup yields CDR1 LNHDA and CDR2 SQIVND (reference sequence). V dropped 6 bases and J dropped 14 bases, with 14 bases sitting between them. In DNA, the CDR3 is TGTGCCAGTAGGTTTGGGAGAGGCGAGCATTTT. It is translated as CASRFGRGEHF.

As concerns this clone: The junction and the germline gene differ at one end; a read error may be behind it. The chain carries TRBV5-4 and TRBJ2-7, with a possible D match to TRBD2 (7 bases). The CDR3 is 17 residues long. The germline CDR1 and CDR2 sequences are SGHNT and YYREEE (reference sequence). The CDR3 bases are TGTGCCAGCAGCTTGAGCGGGACACGATTAGGGGTCTACGGGCAGTACTTC. This translates into CASSLSGTRLGVYGQYF.

The chain carries TRBV19 and TRBJ2-7; D ambiguous. V was pared by 10 bases and J by 5 bases, with 12 bases between. This CDR3 region has 11 residues. CDR1 is LNHDA, CDR2 SQIVND, per germline (reference sequence). In DNA, the CDR3 is TGTGCCACCGCAGGTTTCCACGAGCAGTACTTC. Residues: CATAGFHEQYF.

The V gene is TRBV15, the J gene TRBJ1-1; the match to TRBD1 covers 8 bases. Germline V CDR1 and CDR2: LNHNV, YYDKDF (reference sequence). This CDR3 has 15 amino acids. The J segment lost 1 base and the V segment lost 3 bases, leaving 4 bases of the junction unmatched. The CDR3 reads CATSSRGQGNTEAFF. CDR3 DNA: TGTGCCACCAGCAGCCGCGGACAGGGGAACACTGAAGCTTTCTTT.

This chain joins TRBV28 and TRBJ2-7; the D gene is possibly TRBD2 (7 bases). The CDR3 spans 16 residues. The V gene lost 2 bases and the J gene lost 3 bases, with 17 bases spanning the gap. Germline assignment: CDR1 MDHEN and CDR2 SYDVKM. CDR3 DNA: TGTGCCAGCAGTTTAGCGGGGGCTGGCGACTTCTACGAGCAGTACTTC. Protein: CASSLAGAGDFYEQYF.

In nucleotides, the CDR3 is TGTGCCACCAGCGGCAGGGTGGCGGGGCAGCCCCAGCATTTT. Its translation is CATSGRVAGQPQHF. The chain is built from TRBV15 and TRBJ1-5, with a tentative D call TRBD1 (5 bases). V was pared by 5 bases and J by 7 bases, with 15 bases between. Germline V gene sequence: CDR1 LNHNV, CDR2 YYDKDF (reference sequence). This CDR3 contains 14 residues. Full variable domain (outside the CDR3, taken from reference TRBV15 and TRBJ1-5): DAMVIQNPRYQVTQFGKPVTLSCSQTLNHNVMYWYQQKSSQAPKLLFHYYDKDFNNEADTPDNFQSRRPNTSFCFLDIRSPGLGDTAMYLCATSGRVAGQPQHFGDGTRLSIL.

This clone has just a few counts. The chain employs TRBV18 and TRBJ1-5; 9 positions match TRBD1. CDR3 length: 15 residues. Germline V gene sequence: CDR1 KGHSH, CDR2 LQKENI. V shed 5 bases, J shed 4 bases, and the junction held 6 bases outside the gene matches. CDR3 loop: CASSAGQGRNQPQHF. The DNA of the CDR3 is TGTGCCAGCTCAGCAGGACAGGGGAGAAATCAGCCCCAGCATTTT.

V gene TRBV5-1 combines with J gene TRBJ2-2; the D gene is possibly TRBD2 (6 bases). Germline loops: CDR1 SGHRS, CDR2 YFSETQ. The CDR3 runs to 14 residues. With 0 bases removed from V and 6 bases from J, the gap between germline ends came to 9 bases. Written as DNA, the CDR3 is TGCGCCAGCAGCTTGGATGGCGGGGCCGGGGAGCTGTTTTTT. Amino acid sequence: CASSLDGGAGELFF.

J is TRBJ1-4 and V is TRBV19; D unclear. This CDR3 has 14 residues. Trimming stripped 0 bases from V and 8 bases from J, with 10 bases between. Germline CDR1 reads LNHDA; CDR2 reads SQIVND (reference sequence). The CDR3: CASSIERGREKLFF. Written as DNA, the CDR3 is TGTGCCAGTAGTATAGAGCGGGGAAGAGAAAAACTGTTTTTT.